What follows describes a single T cell receptor beta chain. The target antigen is unknown. PCR primers comprised 60 Vbeta and 13 Jbeta primers. Assay: immunoSEQ multiplex PCR; the TCRdb copy retains only in-frame clones and omits some. Among under 300,000 clones listed, 86% were seen once. These data belong to a study of cytomegalovirus exposure and HLA in healthy donors. Whole-study context: An early release of data contained about 85 million unique TCRs, which came from HLA-typed donors. General study points: Most CMV-associated TCR beta chains were later found to appear HLA-restricted. There were around 160 TCR beta chains listed as cytomegalovirus-associated.

The V and J ends lost 3 bases and 3 bases respectively, with 15 bases between them. Germline V CDR1 and CDR2: MNHEY, SVGAGI. CDR3 length equals 15 residues. This TCR was sampled from a man aged 40-50 years in good health and CMV-seropositive. The chain couples TRBV6-5 to TRBJ2-7; D unclear. Specimen: PBMCs. The CDR3 bases are TGTGCCAGCAGTTATGCCCCAGGTCCGGACTACGAGCAGTACTTC. Translation gives CASSYAPGPDYEQYF.